This entry lists 5 T cell receptor beta chains sequenced from one sample in a study of identical twins. A single record per CDR3 protein comes from TCRdb applying MiXCR to the 5' RACE reads. The table has 550,000 to 700,000 distinct CDR3 sequences, 9.6% seen once; the top ten hold more than 2.5%. The same sample was also studied in work on yellow fever vaccine responses in identical twins.

The sequenced material came from PBMCs. The receptor set was obtained from a woman aged 18-30 years in good health.

This clonotype turned up a few times. The chain links TRBV7-9 to TRBJ2-7, with D possibly matching TRBD2 (6 bases). The CDR3 consists of 14 residues. The V end was cut by 5 bases, the J end by 5 bases, with 16 bases between. The germline gives CDR1 SEHNR, CDR2 FQNEAQ (reference sequence). In nucleotides, the CDR3 is TGTGCCAGCAGCCCCCCAACTAGCCGCAACGAGCAGTACTTC. It is translated as CASSPPTSRNEQYF.

This clonotype was detected ten times or more. The chain combines TRBV7-9 with TRBJ2-5; 9 bases agree with TRBD2. CDR1 is SEHNR and CDR2 is FQNEAQ in the germline V gene (reference sequence). The CDR3 covers 15 residues. The V gene end was trimmed by 5 bases and the J gene end by 2 bases; junction bases not matched to a gene: 6. CDR3 nucleotide sequence: TGTGCCAGCAGCCAGACTAGCGGAAAGCAAGAGACCCAGTACTTC. Protein: CASSQTSGKQETQYF.

This clonotype was counted between two and nine times. DNA of the CDR3: TGTGCCAGCAGCCAAGATGGACTAGCGGGGAGCACAGATACGCAGTATTTT. The encoded protein is CASSQDGLAGSTDTQYF. This sequence joins TRBV4-2 and TRBJ2-3, with 12 bases that match TRBD2. Germline V gene lookup returns CDR1 LGHNA and CDR2 YNFKEQ. V shed 0 bases and J 0 bases; nucleotides not matched to a gene: 1. The CDR3 has 17 residues.

There are many counts of this clonotype. J is TRBJ2-1 and V is TRBV27; 7 nucleotides agree with TRBD1. V was pared by 5 bases and J by 2 bases, with 12 bases of the junction left unmatched. Germline V gene sequence: CDR1 MNHEY, CDR2 SMNVEV (reference sequence). The CDR3 length is 17 residues. The CDR3 coding sequence is TGTGCCAGCAGTAACACCGGGACAGTGACCACCTACAATGAGCAGTTCTTC. It encodes CASSNTGTVTTYNEQFF.

This clonotype was seen a handful of times. The chain carries TRBV24-1 and TRBJ1-2; D might be TRBD1 (6 bases). Germline-derived CDR1 and CDR2 are KGHDR and SFDVKD. The CDR3 consists of 14 residues. The germline V and J ends were trimmed by 7 bases and 2 bases, with 13 bases remaining between them. The CDR3 loop is CATSSRGSNYGYTF. CDR3 coding DNA: TGTGCCACCAGCAGCAGGGGTTCCAACTATGGCTACACCTTC.